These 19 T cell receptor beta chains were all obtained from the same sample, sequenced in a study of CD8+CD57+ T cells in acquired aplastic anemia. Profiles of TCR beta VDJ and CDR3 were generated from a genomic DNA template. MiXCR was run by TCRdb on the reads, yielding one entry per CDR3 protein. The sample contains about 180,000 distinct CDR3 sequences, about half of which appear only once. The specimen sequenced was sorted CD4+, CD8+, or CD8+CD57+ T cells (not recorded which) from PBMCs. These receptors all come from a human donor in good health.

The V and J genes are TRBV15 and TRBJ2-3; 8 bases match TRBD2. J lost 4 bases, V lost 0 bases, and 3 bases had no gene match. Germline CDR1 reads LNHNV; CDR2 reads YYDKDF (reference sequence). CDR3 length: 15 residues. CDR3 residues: CATSRDSGASDTQYF. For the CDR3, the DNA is TGTGCCACCAGCAGAGATAGCGGGGCCTCAGATACGCAGTATTTT.

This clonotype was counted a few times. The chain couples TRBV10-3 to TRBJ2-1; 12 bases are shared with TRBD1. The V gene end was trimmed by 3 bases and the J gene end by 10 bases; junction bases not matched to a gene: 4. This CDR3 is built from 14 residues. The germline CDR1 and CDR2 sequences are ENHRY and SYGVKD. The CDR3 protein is CAISDGTGGKEQFF. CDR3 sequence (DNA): TGTGCCATCAGTGATGGGACAGGGGGCAAGGAGCAGTTCTTC.

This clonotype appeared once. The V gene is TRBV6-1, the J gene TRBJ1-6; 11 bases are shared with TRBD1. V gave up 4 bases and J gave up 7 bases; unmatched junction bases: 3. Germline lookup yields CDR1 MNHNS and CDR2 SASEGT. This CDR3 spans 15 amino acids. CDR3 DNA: TGTGCCAGCAGTGGGAGGACAGGGGGCAATTCACCCCTCCACTTT. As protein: CASSGRTGGNSPLHF.

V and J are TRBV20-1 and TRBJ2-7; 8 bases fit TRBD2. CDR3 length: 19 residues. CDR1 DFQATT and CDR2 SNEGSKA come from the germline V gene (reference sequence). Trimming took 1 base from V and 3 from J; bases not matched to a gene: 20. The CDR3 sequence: CSARAEAGVAGGSGYEQYF. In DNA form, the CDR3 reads TGCAGTGCTAGAGCTGAGGCAGGAGTGGCGGGGGGTTCCGGCTACGAGCAGTACTTC.

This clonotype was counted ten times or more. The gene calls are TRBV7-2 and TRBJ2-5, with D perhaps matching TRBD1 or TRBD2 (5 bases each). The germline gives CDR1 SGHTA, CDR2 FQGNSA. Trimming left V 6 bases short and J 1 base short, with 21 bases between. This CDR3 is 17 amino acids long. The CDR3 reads CASRKGKLDGAQETQYF. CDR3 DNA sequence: TGTGCCAGCAGAAAAGGGAAATTAGACGGGGCCCAAGAGACCCAGTACTTC.

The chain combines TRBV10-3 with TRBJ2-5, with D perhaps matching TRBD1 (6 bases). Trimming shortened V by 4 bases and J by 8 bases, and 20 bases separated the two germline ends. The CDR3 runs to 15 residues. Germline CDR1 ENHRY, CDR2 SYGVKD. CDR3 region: CAISGTGLPRETQYF. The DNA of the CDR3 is TGTGCCATCAGTGGAACAGGGCTTCCACGAGAAACCCAGTACTTC.

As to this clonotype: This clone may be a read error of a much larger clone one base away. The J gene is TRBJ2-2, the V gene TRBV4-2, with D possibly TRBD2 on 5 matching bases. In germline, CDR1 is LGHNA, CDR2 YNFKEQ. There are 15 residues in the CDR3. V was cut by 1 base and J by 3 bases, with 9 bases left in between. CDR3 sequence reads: CASSQVLRDTGELFF. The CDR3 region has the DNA TGTGCCAGCAGCCAAGTGCTGCGGGACACCGGGGAGCTGTTTTTT.

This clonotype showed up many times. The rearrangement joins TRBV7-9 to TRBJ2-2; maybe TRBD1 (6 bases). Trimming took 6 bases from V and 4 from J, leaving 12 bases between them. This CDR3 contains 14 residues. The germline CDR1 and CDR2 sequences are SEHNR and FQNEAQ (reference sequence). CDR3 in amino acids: CASRADSSTGELFF. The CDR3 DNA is TGTGCCAGCAGGGCGGACAGTTCCACCGGGGAGCTGTTTTTT.

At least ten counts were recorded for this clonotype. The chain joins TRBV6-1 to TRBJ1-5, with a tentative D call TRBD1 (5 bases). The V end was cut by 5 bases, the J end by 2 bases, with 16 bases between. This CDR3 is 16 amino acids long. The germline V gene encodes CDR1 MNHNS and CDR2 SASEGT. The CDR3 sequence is CASSTFQGGGNQPQHF. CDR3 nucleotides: TGTGCCAGCAGTACCTTTCAGGGCGGCGGCAATCAGCCCCAGCATTTT.

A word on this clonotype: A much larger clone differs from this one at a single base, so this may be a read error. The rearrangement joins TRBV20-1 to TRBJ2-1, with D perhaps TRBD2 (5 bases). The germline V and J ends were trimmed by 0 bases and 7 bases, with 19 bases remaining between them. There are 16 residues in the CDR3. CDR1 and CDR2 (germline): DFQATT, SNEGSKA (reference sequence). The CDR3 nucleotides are TGCAGTGCTAGAGATCTCGGTAGCGAGGGTTTAAATGAGCAGTTCTTC. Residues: CSARDLGSEGLNEQFF.

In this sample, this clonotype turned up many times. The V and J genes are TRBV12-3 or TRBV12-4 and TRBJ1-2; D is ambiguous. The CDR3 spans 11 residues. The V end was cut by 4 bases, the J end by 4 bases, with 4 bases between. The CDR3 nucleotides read TGTGCCAGCAGTTACAGCTATGGCTACACCTTC. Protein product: CASSYSYGYTF.

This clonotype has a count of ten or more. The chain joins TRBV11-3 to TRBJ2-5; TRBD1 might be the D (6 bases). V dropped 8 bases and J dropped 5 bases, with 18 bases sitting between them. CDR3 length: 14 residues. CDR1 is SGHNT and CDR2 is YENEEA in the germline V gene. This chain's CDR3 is CASSENRAGETQYF. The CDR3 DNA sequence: TGTGCCAGCTCGGAGAACAGGGCGGGCGAGACCCAGTACTTC.

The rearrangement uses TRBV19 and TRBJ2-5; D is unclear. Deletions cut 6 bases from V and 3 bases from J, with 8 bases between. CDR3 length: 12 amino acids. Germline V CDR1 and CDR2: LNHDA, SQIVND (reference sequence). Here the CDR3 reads CASRAWEETQYF. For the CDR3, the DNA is TGTGCCAGTAGAGCGTGGGAAGAGACCCAGTACTTC.

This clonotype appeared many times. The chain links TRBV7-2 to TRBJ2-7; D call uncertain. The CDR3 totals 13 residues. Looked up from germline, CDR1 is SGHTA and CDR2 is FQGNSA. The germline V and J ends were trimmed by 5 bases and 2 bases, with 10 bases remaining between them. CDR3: CASSLPFPYEQYF. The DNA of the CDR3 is TGTGCCAGCAGCCTGCCCTTCCCCTACGAGCAGTACTTC. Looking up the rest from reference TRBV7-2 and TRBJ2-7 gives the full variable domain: GAGVSQSPSNKVTEKGKDVELRCDPISGHTALYWYRQSLGQGLEFLIYFQGNSAPDKSGLPSDRFSAERTGGSVSTLTIQRTQQEDSAVYLCASSLPFPYEQYFGPGTRLTVT.

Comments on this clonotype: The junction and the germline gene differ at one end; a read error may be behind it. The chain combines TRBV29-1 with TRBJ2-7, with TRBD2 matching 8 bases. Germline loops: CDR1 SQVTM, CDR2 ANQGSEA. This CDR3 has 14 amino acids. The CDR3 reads CSPRTGTSSYEQHF. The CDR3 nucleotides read TGCAGCCCACGAACCGGGACTAGTTCCTACGAGCAGCACTTC.

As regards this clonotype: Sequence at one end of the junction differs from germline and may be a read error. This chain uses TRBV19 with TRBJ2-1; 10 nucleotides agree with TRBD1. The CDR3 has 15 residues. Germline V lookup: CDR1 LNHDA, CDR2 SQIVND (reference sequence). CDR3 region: CACSIVWTGGREQFF. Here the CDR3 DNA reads TGTGCCTGTAGTATAGTTTGGACAGGGGGAAGAGAGCAGTTCTTC.

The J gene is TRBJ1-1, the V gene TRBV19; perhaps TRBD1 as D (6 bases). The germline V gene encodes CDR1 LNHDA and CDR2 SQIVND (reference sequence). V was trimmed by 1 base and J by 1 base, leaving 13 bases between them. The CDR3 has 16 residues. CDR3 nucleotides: TGTGCCAGTAGTATAGTGGGGGGCGCTTGGAACACTGAAGCTTTCTTT. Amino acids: CASSIVGGAWNTEAFF.

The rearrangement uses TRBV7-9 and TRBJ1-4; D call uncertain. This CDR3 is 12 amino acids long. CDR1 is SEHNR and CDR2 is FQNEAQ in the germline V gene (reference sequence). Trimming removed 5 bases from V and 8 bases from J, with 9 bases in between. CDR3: CASSPTSEKLFF. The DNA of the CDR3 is TGTGCCAGCAGCCCTACTAGCGAAAAACTGTTTTTT.

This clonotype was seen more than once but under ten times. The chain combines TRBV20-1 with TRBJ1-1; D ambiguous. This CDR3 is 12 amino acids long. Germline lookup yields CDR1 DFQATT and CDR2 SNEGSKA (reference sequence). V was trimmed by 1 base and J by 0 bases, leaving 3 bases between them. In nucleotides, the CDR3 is TGCAGTGCTAGAGTTATGAACACTGAAGCTTTCTTT. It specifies CSARVMNTEAFF.